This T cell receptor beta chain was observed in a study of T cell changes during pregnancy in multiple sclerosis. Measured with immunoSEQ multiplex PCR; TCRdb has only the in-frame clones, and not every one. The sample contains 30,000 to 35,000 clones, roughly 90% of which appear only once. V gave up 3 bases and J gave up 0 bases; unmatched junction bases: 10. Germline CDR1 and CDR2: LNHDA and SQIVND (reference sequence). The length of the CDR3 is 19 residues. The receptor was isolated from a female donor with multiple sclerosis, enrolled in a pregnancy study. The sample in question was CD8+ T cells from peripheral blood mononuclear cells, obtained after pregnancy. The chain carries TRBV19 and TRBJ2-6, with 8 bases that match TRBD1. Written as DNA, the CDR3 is TGTGCCAGTAGTATTTTGACAGGGGAGTACAACTCTGGGGCCAACGTCCTGACTTTC. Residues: CASSILTGEYNSGANVLTF.